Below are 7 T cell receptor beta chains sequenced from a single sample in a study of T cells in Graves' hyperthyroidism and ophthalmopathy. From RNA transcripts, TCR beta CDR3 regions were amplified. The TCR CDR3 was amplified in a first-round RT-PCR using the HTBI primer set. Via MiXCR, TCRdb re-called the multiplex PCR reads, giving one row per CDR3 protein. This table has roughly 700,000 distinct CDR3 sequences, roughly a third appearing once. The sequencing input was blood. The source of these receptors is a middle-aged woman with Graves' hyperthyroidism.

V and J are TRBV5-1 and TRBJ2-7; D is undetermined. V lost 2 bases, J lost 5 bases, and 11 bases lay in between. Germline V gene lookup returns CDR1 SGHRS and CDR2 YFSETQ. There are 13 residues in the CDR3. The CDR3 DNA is TGCGCCAGCAGCTTCACGGGTGGAGACGAGCAGTACTTC. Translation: CASSFTGGDEQYF.

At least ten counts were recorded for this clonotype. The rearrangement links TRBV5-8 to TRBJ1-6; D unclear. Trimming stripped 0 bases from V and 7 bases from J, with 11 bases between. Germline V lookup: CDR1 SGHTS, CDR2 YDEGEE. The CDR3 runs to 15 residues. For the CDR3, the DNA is TGTGCCAGCAGCTTGGATCCAGGTTTGAATTCACCCCTCCACTTT. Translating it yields CASSLDPGLNSPLHF.

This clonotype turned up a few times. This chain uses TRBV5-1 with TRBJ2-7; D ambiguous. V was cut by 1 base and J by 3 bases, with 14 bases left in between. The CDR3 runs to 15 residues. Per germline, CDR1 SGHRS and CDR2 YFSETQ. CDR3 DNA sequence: TGCGCCAGCAGCTTGTTGTCAGGAGACATCTACGAGCAGTACTTC. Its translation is CASSLLSGDIYEQYF. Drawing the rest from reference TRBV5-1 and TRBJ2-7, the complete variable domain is KAGVTQTPRYLIKTRGQQVTLSCSPISGHRSVSWYQQTPGQGLQFLFEYFSETQRNKGNFPGRFSGRQFSNSRSEMNVSTLELGDSALYLCASSLLSGDIYEQYFGPGTRLTVT.

CDR3 sequence: CAIRASGRANEQFF. The CDR3 nucleotides read TGTGCCATCAGGGCTAGCGGGAGGGCAAATGAGCAGTTCTTC. This chain uses TRBV10-3 with TRBJ2-1; 12 nucleotides agree with TRBD2. Unmatched junction bases numbered 4, after V lost 6 bases and J lost 7 bases. Germline loops: CDR1 ENHRY, CDR2 SYGVKD. The CDR3 is 14 amino acids.

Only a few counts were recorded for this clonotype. This chain's CDR3 is CATSEDWGDTQYF. The CDR3 DNA reads TGTGCCACCAGTGAAGACTGGGGAGATACGCAGTATTTT. The rearrangement links TRBV24-1 to TRBJ2-3; D not resolved. The V gene's germline CDR1 is KGHDR and CDR2 SFDVKD. The CDR3 is made up of 13 amino acids. Trimming shortened V by 4 bases and J by 5 bases, and 9 bases separated the two germline ends.

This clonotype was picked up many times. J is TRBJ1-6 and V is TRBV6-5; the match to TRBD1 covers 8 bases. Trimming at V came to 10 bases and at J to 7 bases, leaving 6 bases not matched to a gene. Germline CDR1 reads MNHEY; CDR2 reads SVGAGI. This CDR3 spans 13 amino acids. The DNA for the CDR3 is TGTGCCACCAGGACAGGGAGGAATTCACCCCTCCACTTT. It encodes CATRTGRNSPLHF.

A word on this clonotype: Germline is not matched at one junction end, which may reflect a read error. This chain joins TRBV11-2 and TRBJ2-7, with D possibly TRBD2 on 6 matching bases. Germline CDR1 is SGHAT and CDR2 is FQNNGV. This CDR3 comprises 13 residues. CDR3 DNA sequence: TGTGCCAGCAGCATGACCGGGAGTTACGAGCAGAACTTC. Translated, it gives CASSMTGSYEQNF.